This T cell receptor (beta chain) originates from a study of T cells after yellow fever vaccination. General study points: There was a small share of clonotypes that showed up in both the CD4 and CD8 compartments. Re-detected after boosting: most primary clones, about 95% of CD4 and about 89% of CD8.

Germline CDR1 and CDR2: MNHEY and SMNVEV (reference sequence). The V segment lost 5 bases and the J segment 8 bases; nucleotides outside the gene matches: 9. There are 14 residues in the CDR3. A process of 5'RACE template switching, which added a universal primer site and UMIs, was used to make TCR cDNA. TCRdb processed the 5' RACE reads anew with MiXCR; each CDR3 protein has one entry. The sample consists of some 350,000 distinct CDR3 sequences, 4% of them appearing once. For this clonotype: Its target is unknown.

The TCR originated in a man aged 18 to 29 who received the YFV17D yellow fever vaccine. The chain recombines TRBV27 with TRBJ1-2, with 9 bases aligning to TRBD1. Sequencing used PBMCs, obtained 5 days after the yellow fever booster vaccination. In nucleotides, the CDR3 is TGTGCCAGCAGTGCACCCGGGACAGGGAACGGCTACACCTTC. Its protein product is CASSAPGTGNGYTF.